The 6 T cell receptor beta chains below were found in one sample sequenced in a study of T-cell reconstitution after alpha-beta-depleted transplantation in children. Unique molecular identifiers were used to barcode this TCRbeta library. TCRdb re-called the PCR reads with MiXCR, one entry per CDR3 protein. Counted here are 150,000 to 250,000 distinct CDR3 sequences, roughly 6.3% occurring once; the ten biggest clones make up 4.5%. Sequenced material: PBMCs, taken before TCRalphabeta/CD19-depleted stem cell transplant. The receptors derive from a girl under three years old with combined immunodeficiency, due to receive a stem cell transplant.

The sample holds many counts of this clonotype. The rearrangement joins TRBV20-1 to TRBJ2-5; 8 nucleotides match TRBD1. Trimming took 0 bases from V and 0 from J; bases not matched to a gene: 12. CDR1 and CDR2 from the germline V gene are DFQATT and SNEGSKA (reference sequence). This CDR3 region has 18 residues. CDR3 in amino acids: CSARDPSDRGVYQETQYF. CDR3 coding DNA: TGCAGTGCTAGAGATCCTAGTGACAGGGGCGTGTACCAAGAGACCCAGTACTTC.

The V gene is TRBV5-1, the J gene TRBJ1-1; D may be TRBD1 (5 bases). With 0 bases removed from V and 5 bases from J, the gap between germline ends came to 14 bases. The CDR3 covers 15 residues. Germline values: CDR1 SGHRS, CDR2 YFSETQ. DNA for the CDR3: TGCGCCAGCAGCTTGGCCCCCAGGAGGGGAACTGAAGCTTTCTTT. Translation: CASSLAPRRGTEAFF.

This clonotype came up many times. This chain joins TRBV14 and TRBJ2-5; TRBD1 might be the D (6 bases). The V and J ends lost 0 bases and 4 bases respectively, with 12 bases between them. Germline CDR1 reads SGHDN; CDR2 reads FVKESK. CDR3 length equals 15 residues. As DNA, the CDR3 is TGTGCCAGCAGCCAAGATTCTTGGGGGCGAGAGACCCAGTACTTC. It codes for CASSQDSWGRETQYF.

This clonotype has a count of ten or more. This chain joins TRBV6-5 and TRBJ2-2; TRBD2 might be the D (5 bases). V lost 5 bases and J 0 bases, leaving 13 bases between the germline ends. CDR3 length: 16 residues. The germline CDR1 and CDR2 sequences are MNHEY and SVGAGI. As DNA, the CDR3 is TGTGCCAGCAGTCAGCGGCCGGGAACGAACACCGGGGAGCTGTTTTTT. This sequence encodes CASSQRPGTNTGELFF.

The table lists this clonotype with many counts. The chain links TRBV7-8 to TRBJ2-3; TRBD2 matches at 12 bases. Germline V gene data show CDR1 as SGHVS and CDR2 as FQNEAQ. V dropped 5 bases and J dropped 2; count of bases not matched to a gene: 5. The CDR3 runs 16 residues. This chain's CDR3 is CASSPGTSGLTDTQYF. CDR3 DNA: TGTGCCAGCAGCCCGGGGACTAGCGGGCTCACAGATACGCAGTATTTT.

In this sample, this clonotype turned up many times. The V gene is TRBV12-3 or TRBV12-4, the J gene TRBJ1-2, with a possible D match to TRBD1 (6 bases). The CDR3 runs to 13 residues. The V gene lost 6 bases and the J gene lost 8 bases, with 16 bases spanning the gap. This CDR3 reads CASRPTQGTGYTF. The CDR3 coding sequence is TGTGCCAGCAGGCCAACACAGGGTACGGGCTACACCTTC.